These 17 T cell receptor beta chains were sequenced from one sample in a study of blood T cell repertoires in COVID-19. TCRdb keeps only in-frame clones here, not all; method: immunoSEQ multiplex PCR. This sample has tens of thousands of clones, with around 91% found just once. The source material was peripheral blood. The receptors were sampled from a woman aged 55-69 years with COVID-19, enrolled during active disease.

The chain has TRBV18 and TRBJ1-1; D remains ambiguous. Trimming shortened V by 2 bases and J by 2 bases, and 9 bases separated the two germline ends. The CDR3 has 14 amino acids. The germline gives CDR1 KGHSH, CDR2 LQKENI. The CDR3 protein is CASSPAGINTEAFF. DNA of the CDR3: TGTGCCAGCTCACCAGCCGGGATCAACACTGAAGCTTTCTTT.

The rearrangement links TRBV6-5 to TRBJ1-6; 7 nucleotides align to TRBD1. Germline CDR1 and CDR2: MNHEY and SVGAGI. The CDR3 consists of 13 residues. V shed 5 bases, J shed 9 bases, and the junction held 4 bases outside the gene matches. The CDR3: CASSRQGGSPLHF. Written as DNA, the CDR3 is TGTGCCAGCAGTAGACAGGGAGGTTCACCCCTCCACTTT.

This CDR3 is CASSGGDMNTEAFF. The CDR3 region has the DNA TGTGCCAGCAGCGGGGGGGATATGAACACTGAAGCTTTCTTT. The chain is built from TRBV7-9 and TRBJ1-1; a weak D match, TRBD1 (5 bases). The CDR3 length is 14 residues. The germline V and J ends were trimmed by 5 bases and 0 bases, with 10 bases remaining between them. Per the germline V gene, CDR1 is SEHNR and CDR2 is FQNEAQ (reference sequence).

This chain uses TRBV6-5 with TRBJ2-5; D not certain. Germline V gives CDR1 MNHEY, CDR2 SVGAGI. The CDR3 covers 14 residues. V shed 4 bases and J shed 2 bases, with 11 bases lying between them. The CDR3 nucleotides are TGTGCCAGCAGTTTAACGACGGGTCAAGAGACCCAGTACTTC. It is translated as CASSLTTGQETQYF.

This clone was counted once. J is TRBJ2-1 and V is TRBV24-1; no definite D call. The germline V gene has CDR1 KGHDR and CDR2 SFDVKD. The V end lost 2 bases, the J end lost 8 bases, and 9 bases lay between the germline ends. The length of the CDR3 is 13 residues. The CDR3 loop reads CATSDSPLHEQFF. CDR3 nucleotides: TGTGCCACCAGTGATTCCCCCCTTCATGAGCAGTTCTTC.

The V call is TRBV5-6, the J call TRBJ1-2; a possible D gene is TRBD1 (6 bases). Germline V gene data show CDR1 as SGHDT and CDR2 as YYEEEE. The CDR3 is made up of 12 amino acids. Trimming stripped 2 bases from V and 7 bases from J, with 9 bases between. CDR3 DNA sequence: TGTGCCAGCAGCTTCGCGGGGGCTGGCTACACCTTC. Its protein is CASSFAGAGYTF. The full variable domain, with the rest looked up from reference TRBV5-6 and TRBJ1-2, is DAGVTQSPTHLIKTRGQQVTLRCSPKSGHDTVSWYQQALGQGPQFIFQYYEEEERQRGNFPDRFSGHQFPNYSSELNVNALLLGDSALYLCASSFAGAGYTFGSGTRLTVV.

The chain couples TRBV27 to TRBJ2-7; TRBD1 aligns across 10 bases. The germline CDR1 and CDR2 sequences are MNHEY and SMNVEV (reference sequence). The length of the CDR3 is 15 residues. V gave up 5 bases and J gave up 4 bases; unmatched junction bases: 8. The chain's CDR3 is CASSPRQGALYEQYF. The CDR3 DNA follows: TGTGCCAGCAGTCCCCGACAGGGGGCTCTTTACGAGCAGTACTTC.

CDR3 in amino acids: CASSSLRGVTYEQYF. CDR3 nucleotides: TGTGCCAGCAGTTCCCTTAGGGGTGTAACCTACGAGCAGTACTTC. The V call is TRBV6-2 or TRBV6-3, the J call TRBJ2-7, with D perhaps TRBD1 (5 bases). The germline gives CDR1 MNHEY, CDR2 SVGEGT. Trimming shortened V by 4 bases and J by 2 bases, and 15 bases separated the two germline ends. The CDR3 extends over 15 amino acids.

The CDR3 loop reads CASSLAGIGTEAFF. The CDR3 coding sequence is TGTGCCAGCAGCTTAGCCGGGATAGGGACTGAAGCTTTCTTT. V usage is TRBV11-3 and J usage is TRBJ1-1; no clear D. Germline V gives CDR1 SGHNT, CDR2 YENEEA. V lost 1 base and J 5 bases, leaving 11 bases between the germline ends. CDR3 size: 14 residues.

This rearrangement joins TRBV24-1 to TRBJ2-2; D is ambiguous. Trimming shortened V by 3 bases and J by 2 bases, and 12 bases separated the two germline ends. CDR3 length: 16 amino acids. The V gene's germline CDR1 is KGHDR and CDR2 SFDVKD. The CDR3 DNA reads TGTGCCACCAGTGATCGAGATAGCAGAAACACCGGGGAGCTGTTTTTT. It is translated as CATSDRDSRNTGELFF.

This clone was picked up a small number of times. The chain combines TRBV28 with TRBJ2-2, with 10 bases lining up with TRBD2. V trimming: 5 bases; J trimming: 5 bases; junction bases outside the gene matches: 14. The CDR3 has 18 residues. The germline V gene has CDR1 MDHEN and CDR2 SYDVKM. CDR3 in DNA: TGTGCCAGCAGTACCCTCCCTAGCGGGAGCGGGGGGACCGGGGAGCTGTTTTTT. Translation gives CASSTLPSGSGGTGELFF. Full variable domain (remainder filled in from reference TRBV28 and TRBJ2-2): DVKVTQSSRYLVKRTGEKVFLECVQDMDHENMFWYRQDPGLGLRLIYFSYDVKMKEKGDIPEGYSVSREKKERFSLILESASTNQTSMYLCASSTLPSGSGGTGELFFGEGSRLTVL.

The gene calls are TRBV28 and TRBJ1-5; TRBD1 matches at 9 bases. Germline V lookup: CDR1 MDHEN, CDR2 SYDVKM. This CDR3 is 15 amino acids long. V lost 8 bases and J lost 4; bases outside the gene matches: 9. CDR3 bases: TGTGCCAGCGTACTAGGGACAGGGTCTAATCAGCCCCAGCATTTT. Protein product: CASVLGTGSNQPQHF.

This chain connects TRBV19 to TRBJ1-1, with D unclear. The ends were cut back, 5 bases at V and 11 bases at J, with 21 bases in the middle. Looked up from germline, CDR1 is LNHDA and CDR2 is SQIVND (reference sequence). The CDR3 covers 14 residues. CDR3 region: CASSPDRSAHRAFF. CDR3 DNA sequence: TGTGCCAGTAGTCCCGATCGGAGCGCACACCGGGCTTTCTTT.

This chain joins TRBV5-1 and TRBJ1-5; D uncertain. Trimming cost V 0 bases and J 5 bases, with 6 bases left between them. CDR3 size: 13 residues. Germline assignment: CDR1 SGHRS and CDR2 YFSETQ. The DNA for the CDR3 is TGCGCCAGCAGCTTGGGAGGGTATCAGCCCCAGCATTTT. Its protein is CASSLGGYQPQHF.

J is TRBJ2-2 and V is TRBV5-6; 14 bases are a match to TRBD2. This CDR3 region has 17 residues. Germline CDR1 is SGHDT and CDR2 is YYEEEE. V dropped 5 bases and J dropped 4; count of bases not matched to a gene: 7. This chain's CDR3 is CASRRGLAGGSTGELFF. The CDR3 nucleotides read TGTGCCAGCAGGAGAGGACTAGCGGGAGGTTCCACCGGGGAGCTGTTTTTT. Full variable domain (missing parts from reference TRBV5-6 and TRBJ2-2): DAGVTQSPTHLIKTRGQQVTLRCSPKSGHDTVSWYQQALGQGPQFIFQYYEEEERQRGNFPDRFSGHQFPNYSSELNVNALLLGDSALYLCASRRGLAGGSTGELFFGEGSRLTVL.

CDR3 protein: CASSPTDRGRKTEAFF. Here the CDR3 DNA reads TGCGCCAGCAGCCCCACGGACAGGGGGCGAAAGACTGAAGCTTTCTTT. The V and J genes are TRBV4-3 and TRBJ1-1, with 11 bases identical to TRBD1. The CDR3 loop spans 16 amino acids. CDR1 is LGHNA, CDR2 YSLEER, per germline. V was clipped by 4 bases and J by 5 bases; unmatched bases: 9.

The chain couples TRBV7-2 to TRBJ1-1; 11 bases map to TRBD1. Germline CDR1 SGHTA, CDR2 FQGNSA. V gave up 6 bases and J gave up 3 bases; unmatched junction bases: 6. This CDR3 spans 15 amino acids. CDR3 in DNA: TGTGCCAGCAGGCCCGGGACAGGGGGATACACTGAAGCTTTCTTT. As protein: CASRPGTGGYTEAFF.